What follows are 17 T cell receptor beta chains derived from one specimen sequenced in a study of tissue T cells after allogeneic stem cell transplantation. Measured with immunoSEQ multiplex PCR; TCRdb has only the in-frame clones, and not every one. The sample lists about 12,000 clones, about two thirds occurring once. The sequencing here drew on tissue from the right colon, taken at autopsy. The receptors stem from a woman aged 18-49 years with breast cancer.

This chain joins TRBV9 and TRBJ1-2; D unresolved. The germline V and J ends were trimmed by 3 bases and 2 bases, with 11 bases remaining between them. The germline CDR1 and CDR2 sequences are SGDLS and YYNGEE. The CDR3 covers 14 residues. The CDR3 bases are TGTGCCAGCAGCGCGGGCCAGCTCAACTATGGCTACACCTTC. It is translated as CASSAGQLNYGYTF.

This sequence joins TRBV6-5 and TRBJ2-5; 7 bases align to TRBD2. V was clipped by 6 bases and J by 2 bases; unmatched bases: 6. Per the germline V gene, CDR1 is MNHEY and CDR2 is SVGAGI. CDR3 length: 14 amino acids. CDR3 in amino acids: CASSNPGLQETQYF. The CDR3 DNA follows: TGTGCCAGCAGCAATCCGGGACTACAAGAGACCCAGTACTTC.

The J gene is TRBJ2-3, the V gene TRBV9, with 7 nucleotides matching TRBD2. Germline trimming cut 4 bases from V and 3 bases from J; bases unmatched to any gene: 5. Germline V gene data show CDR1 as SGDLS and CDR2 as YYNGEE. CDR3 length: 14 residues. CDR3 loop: CASSLRLATDTQYF. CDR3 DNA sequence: TGTGCCAGCAGCTTACGACTAGCTACAGATACGCAGTATTTT.

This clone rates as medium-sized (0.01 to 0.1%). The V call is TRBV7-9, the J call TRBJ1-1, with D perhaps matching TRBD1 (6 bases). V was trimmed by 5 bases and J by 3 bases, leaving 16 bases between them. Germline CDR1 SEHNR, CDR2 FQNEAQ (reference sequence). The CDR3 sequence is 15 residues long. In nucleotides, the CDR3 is TGTGCCAGCAGCCCCACCTCGGCAGGGGACACTGAAGCTTTCTTT. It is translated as CASSPTSAGDTEAFF. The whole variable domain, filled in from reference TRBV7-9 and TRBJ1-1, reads DTGVSQNPRHKITKRGQNVTFRCDPISEHNRLYWYRQTLGQGPEFLTYFQNEAQLEKSRLLSDRFSAERPKGSFSTLEIQRTEQGDSAMYLCASSPTSAGDTEAFFGQGTRLTVV.

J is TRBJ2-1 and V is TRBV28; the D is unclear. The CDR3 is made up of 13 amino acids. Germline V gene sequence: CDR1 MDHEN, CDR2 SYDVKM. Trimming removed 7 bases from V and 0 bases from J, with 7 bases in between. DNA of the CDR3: TGTGCCAGCACAGTGGGCTCCTACAATGAGCAGTTCTTC. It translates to CASTVGSYNEQFF.

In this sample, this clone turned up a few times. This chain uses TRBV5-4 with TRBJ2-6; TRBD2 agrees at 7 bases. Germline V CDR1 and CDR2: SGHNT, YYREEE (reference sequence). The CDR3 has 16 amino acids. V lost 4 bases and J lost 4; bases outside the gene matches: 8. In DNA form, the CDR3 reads TGTGCCAGCAGCCGAGACGGGGGGAGCGGGGCCAACGTCCTGACTTTC. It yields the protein CASSRDGGSGANVLTF.

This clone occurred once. The CDR3 DNA follows: TGTGCCAGCAGTTCCGGGACCGCCGGGACCCGCTACACCTTC. As protein: CASSSGTAGTRYTF. This chain uses TRBV6-6 with TRBJ1-2, with D perhaps matching TRBD1 (5 bases). The CDR3 extends over 14 amino acids. Between the trimmed V and J ends, which lost 4 bases and 9 bases, there was a span of 18 bases. The germline gives CDR1 MNHNY, CDR2 SVGAGI (reference sequence).

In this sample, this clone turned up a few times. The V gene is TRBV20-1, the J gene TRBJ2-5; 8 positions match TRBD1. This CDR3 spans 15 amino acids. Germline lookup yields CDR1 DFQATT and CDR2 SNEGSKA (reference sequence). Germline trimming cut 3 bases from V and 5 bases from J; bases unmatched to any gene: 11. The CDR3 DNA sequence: TGCAGTGCTAGTTATGGACAGGGCTGGGGGGAGACCCAGTACTTC. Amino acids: CSASYGQGWGETQYF.

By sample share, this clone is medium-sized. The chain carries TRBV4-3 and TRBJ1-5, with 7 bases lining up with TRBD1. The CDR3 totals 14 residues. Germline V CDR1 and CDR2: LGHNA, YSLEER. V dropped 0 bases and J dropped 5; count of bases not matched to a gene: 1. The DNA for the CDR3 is TGCGCCAGCAGCCAAGAACAGGGGTATCAGCCCCAGCATTTT. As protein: CASSQEQGYQPQHF.

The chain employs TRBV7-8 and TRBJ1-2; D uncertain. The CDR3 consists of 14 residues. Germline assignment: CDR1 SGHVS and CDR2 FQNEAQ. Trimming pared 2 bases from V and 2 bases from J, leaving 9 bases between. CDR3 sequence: CASSLFPGNYGYTF. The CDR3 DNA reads TGTGCCAGCAGCTTATTCCCAGGCAACTATGGCTACACCTTC.

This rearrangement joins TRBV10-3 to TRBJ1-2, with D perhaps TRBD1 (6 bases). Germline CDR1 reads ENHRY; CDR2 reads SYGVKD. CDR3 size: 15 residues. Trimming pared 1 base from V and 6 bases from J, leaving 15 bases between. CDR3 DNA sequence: TGTGCCATCAGTGAGTTCCGGGACATTGGGGATGGCTACACCTTC. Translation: CAISEFRDIGDGYTF.

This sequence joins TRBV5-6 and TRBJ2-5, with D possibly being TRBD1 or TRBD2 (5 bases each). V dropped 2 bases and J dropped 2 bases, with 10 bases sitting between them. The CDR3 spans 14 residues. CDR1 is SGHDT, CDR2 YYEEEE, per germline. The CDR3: CASSFWGGQETQYF. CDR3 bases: TGTGCCAGCAGCTTTTGGGGCGGGCAAGAGACCCAGTACTTC.

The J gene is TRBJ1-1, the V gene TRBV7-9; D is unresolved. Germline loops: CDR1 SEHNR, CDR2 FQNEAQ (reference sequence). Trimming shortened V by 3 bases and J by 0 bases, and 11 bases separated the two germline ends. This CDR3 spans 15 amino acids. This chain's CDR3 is CASSFPGSMNTEAFF. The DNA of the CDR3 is TGTGCCAGCAGCTTCCCCGGGAGCATGAACACTGAAGCTTTCTTT.

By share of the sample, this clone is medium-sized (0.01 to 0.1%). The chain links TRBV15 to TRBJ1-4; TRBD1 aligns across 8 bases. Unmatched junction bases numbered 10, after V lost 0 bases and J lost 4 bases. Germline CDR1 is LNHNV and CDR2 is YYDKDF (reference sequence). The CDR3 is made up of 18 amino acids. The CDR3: CATSRDPRRQGHNEKLFF. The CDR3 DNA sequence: TGTGCCACCAGCAGAGATCCCCGACGACAGGGGCATAATGAAAAACTGTTTTTT.

The CDR3 is CATGTSGPNEQFF. CDR3 bases: TGTGCCACCGGGACTAGCGGACCCAATGAGCAGTTCTTC. The gene calls are TRBV7-2 and TRBJ2-1; the match to TRBD2 covers 11 bases. V lost 10 bases, J lost 6 bases, and 5 bases stayed unmatched. Germline CDR1 is SGHTA and CDR2 is FQGNSA. The CDR3 spans 13 residues.

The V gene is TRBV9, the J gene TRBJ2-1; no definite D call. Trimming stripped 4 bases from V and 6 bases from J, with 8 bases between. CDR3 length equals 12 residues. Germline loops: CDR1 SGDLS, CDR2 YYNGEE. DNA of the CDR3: TGTGCCAGCAGCCTTGGCCCCAATGAGCAGTTCTTC. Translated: CASSLGPNEQFF.

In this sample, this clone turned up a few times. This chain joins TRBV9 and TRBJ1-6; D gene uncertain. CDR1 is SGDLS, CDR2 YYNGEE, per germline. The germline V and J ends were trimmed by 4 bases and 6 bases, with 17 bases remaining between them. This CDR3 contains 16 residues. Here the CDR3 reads CASSTRPMVLNSPLHF. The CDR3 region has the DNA TGTGCCAGCAGCACCCGTCCCATGGTTCTTAATTCACCCCTCCACTTT.